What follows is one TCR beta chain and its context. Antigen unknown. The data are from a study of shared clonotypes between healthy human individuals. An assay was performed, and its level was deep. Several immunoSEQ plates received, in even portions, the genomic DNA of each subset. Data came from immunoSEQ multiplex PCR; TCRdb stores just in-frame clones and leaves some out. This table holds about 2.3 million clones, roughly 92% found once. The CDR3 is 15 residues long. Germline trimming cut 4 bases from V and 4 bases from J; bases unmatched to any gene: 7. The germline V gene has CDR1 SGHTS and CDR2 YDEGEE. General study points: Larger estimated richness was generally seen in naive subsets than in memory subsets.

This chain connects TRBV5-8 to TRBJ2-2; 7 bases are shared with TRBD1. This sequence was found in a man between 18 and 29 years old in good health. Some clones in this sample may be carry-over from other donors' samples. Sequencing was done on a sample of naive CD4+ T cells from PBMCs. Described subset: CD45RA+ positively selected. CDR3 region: CASSNQGVFTGELFF. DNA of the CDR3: TGTGCCAGCAGCAACCAGGGGGTGTTCACCGGGGAGCTGTTTTTT.